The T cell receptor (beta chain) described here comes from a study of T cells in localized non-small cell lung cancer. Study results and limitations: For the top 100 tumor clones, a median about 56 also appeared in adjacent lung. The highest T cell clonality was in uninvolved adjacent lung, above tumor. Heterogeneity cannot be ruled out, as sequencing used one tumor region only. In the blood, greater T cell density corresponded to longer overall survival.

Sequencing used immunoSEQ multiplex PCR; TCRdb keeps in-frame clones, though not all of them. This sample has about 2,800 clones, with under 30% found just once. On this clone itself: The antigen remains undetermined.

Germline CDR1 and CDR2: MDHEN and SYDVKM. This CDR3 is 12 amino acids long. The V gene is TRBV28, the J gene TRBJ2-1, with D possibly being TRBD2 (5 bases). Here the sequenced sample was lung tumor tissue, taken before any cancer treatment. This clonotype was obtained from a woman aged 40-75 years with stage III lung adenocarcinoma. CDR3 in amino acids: CATGGLVNEQFF. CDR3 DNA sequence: TGTGCGACCGGCGGGTTAGTTAATGAGCAGTTCTTC.